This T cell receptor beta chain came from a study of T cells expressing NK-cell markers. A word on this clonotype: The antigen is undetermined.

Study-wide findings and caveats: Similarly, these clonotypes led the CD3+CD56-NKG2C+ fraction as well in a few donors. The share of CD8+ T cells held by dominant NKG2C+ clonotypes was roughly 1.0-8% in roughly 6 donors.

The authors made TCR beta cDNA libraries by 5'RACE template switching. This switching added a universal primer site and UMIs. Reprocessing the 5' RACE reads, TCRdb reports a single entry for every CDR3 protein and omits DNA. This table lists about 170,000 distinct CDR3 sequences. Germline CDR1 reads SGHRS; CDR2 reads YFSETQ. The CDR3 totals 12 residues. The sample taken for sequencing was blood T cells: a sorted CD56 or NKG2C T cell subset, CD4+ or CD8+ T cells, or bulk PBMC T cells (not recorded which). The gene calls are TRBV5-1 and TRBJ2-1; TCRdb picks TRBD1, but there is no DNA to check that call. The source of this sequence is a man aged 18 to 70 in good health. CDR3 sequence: CASSLGTVGQFF.